This section outlines one T cell receptor (beta chain) sequence together with its context. Its antigen is unidentified. The entry originates in a study of Ad26.COV2.S vaccination and SARS-CoV-2 variants. The treatment: around 19 received Ad26.COV2.S at low or high dose, single or two shots; about 5 received placebo; per-sample allocation not given. Sampling happened 63 days after the first vaccine or placebo injection. Based in Boston, the donor was an adult of 18-55 years. CDR1 is LGHDT and CDR2 is YNNKEL in the germline V gene (reference sequence). V gave up 0 bases and J gave up 4 bases, with 10 bases separating them. The CDR3 covers 15 residues. Clones were read by immunoSEQ multiplex PCR, and TCRdb kept only the in-frame ones, dropping some. The sample yields a few hundred thousand clones, about nine tenths seen once. Findings of the study overall: Reported findings describe substantial breadth in spike-specific CD8+ and CD4+ T cell responses following vaccination.

The TCR originated in a person between 18 and 59 years old who received the Ad26.COV2.S COVID-19 vaccine or a placebo. Material: peripheral blood, obtained in a trial of Ad26.COV2.S vaccine versus placebo. This chain links TRBV3-1 (or the pseudogene TRBV3-2) with TRBJ2-1; D call uncertain. The CDR3 here is CASSQETPGYNEQFF. The CDR3 region has the DNA TGTGCCAGCAGCCAAGAAACCCCAGGATACAATGAGCAGTTCTTC.